Below, 21 T cell receptor beta chains from the same sample are listed, as sequenced in a study of Ad26.COV2.S vaccination and SARS-CoV-2 variants. The sample's treatment: about 20 received Ad26.COV2.S at low or high dose, single or two shots; 5 received placebo; per-sample allocation not given. Vaccine and placebo recipients were sampled on day 63 after the first injection. Sequencing used immunoSEQ multiplex PCR; TCRdb keeps in-frame clones, though not all of them. Of about 420,000 clones in the sample, approximately 90% are singletons; the top ten hold 3.5% to 4%. Sequences were derived from peripheral blood, sampled in a trial of Ad26.COV2.S vaccine versus placebo. The source of these receptors is a person between 18 and 60 years old who received the Ad26.COV2.S COVID-19 vaccine or a placebo.

The chain is built from TRBV27 and TRBJ1-6; the D is unclear. Germline CDR1 and CDR2: MNHEY and SMNVEV (reference sequence). The CDR3 extends over 15 amino acids. The ends were cut back, 0 bases at V and 7 bases at J, with 10 bases in the middle. The CDR3 loop reads CASSLSVYPNSPLHF. CDR3 sequence (DNA): TGTGCCAGCAGTTTATCCGTTTATCCGAATTCACCCCTCCACTTT.

The chain uses TRBV5-1 and TRBJ2-7; possibly TRBD1 or TRBD2 for D (6 bases each). Trimming stripped 0 bases from V and 5 bases from J, with 9 bases between. The CDR3 is made up of 13 amino acids. CDR1 and CDR2 from the germline V gene are SGHRS and YFSETQ. CDR3 sequence reads: CASSLAGAHEQYF. Here the CDR3 DNA reads TGCGCCAGCAGCTTGGCGGGGGCCCACGAGCAGTACTTC.

The gene calls are TRBV28 and TRBJ2-7; D perhaps matches TRBD1 (6 bases). CDR3 length: 13 residues. V dropped 3 bases and J dropped 6 bases, with 12 bases sitting between them. Per germline, CDR1 MDHEN and CDR2 SYDVKM. CDR3 DNA: TGTGCCAGCAGTTTCCCCGACAGGAGCGAGCAGTACTTC. This translates into CASSFPDRSEQYF.

The chain joins TRBV19 to TRBJ1-4; no clear D gene. Germline V lookup: CDR1 LNHDA, CDR2 SQIVND (reference sequence). V was shortened by 6 bases and J by 8 bases, with 22 bases between the two germline ends. The CDR3 loop spans 16 amino acids. Written as DNA, the CDR3 is TGTGCCAGTAGGAGTGAGGGAGACGCCCTCTGGGAAAAACTGTTTTTT. It encodes CASRSEGDALWEKLFF.

This clone has a single count. The chain combines TRBV5-6 with TRBJ2-3; 9 bases match TRBD2. The ends lost 4 bases at V and 2 bases at J; junction bases unmatched: 8. From germline, CDR1 is SGHDT and CDR2 YYEEEE. The CDR3 spans 16 residues. The CDR3, as DNA: TGTGCCAGCAGCAGGTTAGCGGGGGAGACCACAGATACGCAGTATTTT. It translates to CASSRLAGETTDTQYF.

V gene TRBV6-5 combines with J gene TRBJ1-1; no definite D call. The germline V gene encodes CDR1 MNHEY and CDR2 SVGAGI. Trimming cost V 0 bases and J 1 base, with 12 bases left between them. The CDR3 totals 16 residues. In DNA form, the CDR3 reads TGTGCCAGCAGTTACTCGATGGTTCCGGGGAACACTGAAGCTTTCTTT. This codes for CASSYSMVPGNTEAFF.

V and J are TRBV6-2 or TRBV6-3 and TRBJ2-1; D possibly corresponds to TRBD2 (6 bases). The CDR3 totals 18 residues. The germline V gene encodes CDR1 MNHEY and CDR2 SVGEGT. Trimming stripped 2 bases from V and 3 bases from J, with 20 bases between. DNA of the CDR3: TGTGCCAGCAGTTACCCCGTCGAGGAGGGTCTTTACTACAATGAGCAGTTCTTC. The encoded protein is CASSYPVEEGLYYNEQFF.

The chain carries TRBV18 and TRBJ2-3; D unclear. Germline CDR1 is KGHSH and CDR2 is LQKENI. The CDR3 extends over 16 amino acids. The V and J ends lost 2 bases and 0 bases respectively, with 12 bases between them. The CDR3 DNA follows: TGTGCCAGCTCACCATCCTCAGCTCTGAGCACAGATACGCAGTATTTT. Translated: CASSPSSALSTDTQYF.

The J gene is TRBJ1-6, the V gene TRBV4-1; D remains ambiguous. V lost 0 bases and J lost 9, with 15 bases in between. Per the germline V gene, CDR1 is MGHRA and CDR2 is YSYEKL. The CDR3 loop spans 16 amino acids. CDR3 protein: CASSQEGGSAPSPLHF. CDR3 DNA sequence: TGCGCCAGCAGCCAAGAGGGTGGCTCGGCTCCTTCACCCCTCCACTTT.

The chain uses TRBV18 and TRBJ2-5; D is possibly TRBD1 (5 bases). The CDR3 is 14 amino acids. V gave up 2 bases and J gave up 3 bases, with 10 bases separating them. Germline CDR1 KGHSH, CDR2 LQKENI. The CDR3 protein is CASSPRGHEETQYF. In DNA, the CDR3 is TGTGCCAGCTCACCAAGGGGCCACGAAGAGACCCAGTACTTC.

V and J are TRBV7-8 and TRBJ2-2, with D maybe TRBD2 (5 bases). Trimming took off 5 bases at V and 4 bases at J, with 14 bases between the two ends. The CDR3 runs to 15 residues. CDR1 and CDR2 from the germline V gene are SGHVS and FQNEAQ. The CDR3 coding sequence is TGTGCCAGCAGCCCCCAGAGGGTCGGCACCGGGGAGCTGTTTTTT. Translating gives CASSPQRVGTGELFF.

The chain links TRBV18 to TRBJ2-2; D is perhaps TRBD1 or TRBD2 (5 bases each). Trimming stripped 8 bases from V and 2 bases from J, with 18 bases between. There are 16 residues in the CDR3. From germline, CDR1 is KGHSH and CDR2 LQKENI. As DNA, the CDR3 is TGTGCCAGCATAAAATCCGGGACGACAAACACCGGGGAGCTGTTTTTT. Translated, it gives CASIKSGTTNTGELFF.

The chain couples TRBV19 to TRBJ2-1, with D possibly being TRBD2 (5 bases). This CDR3 is 13 amino acids long. V was clipped by 5 bases and J by 6 bases, with 11 bases between them. The germline CDR1 and CDR2 sequences are LNHDA and SQIVND (reference sequence). The CDR3: CASSRGEGNEQFF. The CDR3 DNA reads as TGTGCCAGTAGTCGGGGAGAGGGCAATGAGCAGTTCTTC.

The genes are TRBV5-1 and TRBJ2-3; possibly TRBD1 for D (5 bases). Germline V gene lookup returns CDR1 SGHRS and CDR2 YFSETQ. The CDR3 contains 14 residues. V was shortened by 0 bases and J by 1 base, with 6 bases between the two germline ends. CDR3 sequence: CASSLGQRTDTQYF. For the CDR3, the DNA is TGCGCCAGCAGCTTGGGACAGCGCACAGATACGCAGTATTTT.

The V and J genes are TRBV4-3 and TRBJ2-5; D might be TRBD2 (7 bases). CDR1 and CDR2 (germline): LGHNA, YSLEER. V was clipped by 2 bases and J by 4 bases, with 17 bases between them. There are 16 residues in the CDR3. CDR3 sequence (DNA): TGCGCCAGCAGCCAACGAAGACCGGGGGGCCCAGAGACCCAGTACTTC. Its protein is CASSQRRPGGPETQYF.

The rearrangement links TRBV30 to TRBJ2-1, with 15 bases that match TRBD2. The germline CDR1 and CDR2 sequences are GTSNPN and SVGIG (reference sequence). The CDR3 is 18 residues long. V shed 2 bases and J 1 base; nucleotides not matched to a gene: 6. The CDR3 spells CAWSRGLAGGGSYNEQFF. CDR3 DNA sequence: TGTGCCTGGAGTAGGGGACTAGCGGGGGGTGGGTCCTACAATGAGCAGTTCTTC.

For this clone: This may be a read error, as it is one base from a much larger clone. The rearrangement uses TRBV12-3 or TRBV12-4 and TRBJ1-1; 7 bases are a match to TRBD1. Trimming at V came to 7 bases and at J to 8 bases, leaving 4 bases not matched to a gene. The CDR3 extends over 11 amino acids. The DNA of the CDR3 is TGTGCCAGCACCGGGACAGTAGAAGCTTTCTTT. Encoded protein: CASTGTVEAFF.

This clone was found once. The DNA for the CDR3 is TGTGCCAGCGCCGCGGACAGAGCTTCTAACTATGGCTACACCTTC. It is translated as CASAADRASNYGYTF. The chain has TRBV18 and TRBJ1-2; D is perhaps TRBD1 (6 bases). V dropped 8 bases and J dropped 0 bases, with 16 bases sitting between them. The CDR3 is 15 amino acids. The V gene's germline CDR1 is KGHSH and CDR2 LQKENI.

The rearrangement joins TRBV2 to TRBJ1-4; no firm D call. Germline V gives CDR1 SNHLY, CDR2 FYNNEI. The CDR3 loop spans 13 amino acids. V was pared by 3 bases and J by 4 bases, with 6 bases between. The CDR3 protein is CASSDIRNEKLFF. The CDR3 DNA follows: TGTGCCAGCAGTGATATCCGTAATGAAAAACTGTTTTTT.

V gene TRBV11-3 combines with J gene TRBJ2-2; 8 bases align to TRBD1. Germline assignment: CDR1 SGHNT and CDR2 YENEEA. Trimming at V came to 5 bases and at J to 8 bases, leaving 1 base not matched to a gene. This CDR3 region has 12 residues. In DNA, the CDR3 is TGTGCCAGCAGCCGACAGGGGGGGGAGCTGTTTTTT. It translates to CASSRQGGELFF.

The V and J genes are TRBV28 and TRBJ1-5; D unresolved. V was trimmed by 5 bases and J by 2 bases, leaving 10 bases between them. CDR1 and CDR2 from the germline V gene are MDHEN and SYDVKM. The CDR3 is 14 residues long. The chain's CDR3 is CASSVGGGNQPQHF. The CDR3 DNA follows: TGTGCCAGCAGTGTCGGCGGGGGCAATCAGCCCCAGCATTTT.